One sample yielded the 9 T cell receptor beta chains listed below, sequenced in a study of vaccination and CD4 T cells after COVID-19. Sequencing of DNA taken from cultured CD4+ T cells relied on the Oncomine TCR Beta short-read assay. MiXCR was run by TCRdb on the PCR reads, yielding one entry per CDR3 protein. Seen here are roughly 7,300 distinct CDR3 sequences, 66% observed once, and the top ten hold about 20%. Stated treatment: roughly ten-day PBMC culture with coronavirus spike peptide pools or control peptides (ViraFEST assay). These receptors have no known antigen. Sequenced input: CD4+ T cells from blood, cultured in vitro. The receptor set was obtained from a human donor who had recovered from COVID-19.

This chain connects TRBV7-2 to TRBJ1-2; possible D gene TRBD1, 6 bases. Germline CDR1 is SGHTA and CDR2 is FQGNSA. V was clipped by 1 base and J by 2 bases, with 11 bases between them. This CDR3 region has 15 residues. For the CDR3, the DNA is TGTGCCAGCAGCTTAGACAGGGCGGGGAACTATGGCTACACCTTC. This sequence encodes CASSLDRAGNYGYTF.

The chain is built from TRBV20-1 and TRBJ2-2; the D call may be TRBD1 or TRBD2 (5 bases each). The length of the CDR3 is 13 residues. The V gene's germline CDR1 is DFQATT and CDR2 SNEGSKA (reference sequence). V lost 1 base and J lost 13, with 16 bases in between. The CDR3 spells CSARVPAGSGLFF. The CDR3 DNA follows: TGCAGTGCTAGAGTACCGGCAGGGAGTGGGCTGTTTTTT.

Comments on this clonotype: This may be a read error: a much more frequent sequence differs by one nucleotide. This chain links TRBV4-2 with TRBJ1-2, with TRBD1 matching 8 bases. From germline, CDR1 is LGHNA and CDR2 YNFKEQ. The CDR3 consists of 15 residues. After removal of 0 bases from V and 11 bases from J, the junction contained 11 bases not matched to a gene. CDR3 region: CASSQDAGQGRRYTF. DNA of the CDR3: TGTGCCAGCAGCCAAGACGCTGGACAGGGACGAAGATACACCTTC.

The DNA of the CDR3 is TGTGCCAGCAGTTTAGGAGGGTTGGTAAACATTCAGTACTTC. It is translated as CASSLGGLVNIQYF. This chain joins TRBV27 and TRBJ2-4, with D tentatively TRBD2 (6 bases). Between the trimmed V and J ends, which lost 2 bases and 6 bases, there was a span of 11 bases. CDR1 is MNHEY, CDR2 SMNVEV, per germline (reference sequence). The length of the CDR3 is 14 residues.

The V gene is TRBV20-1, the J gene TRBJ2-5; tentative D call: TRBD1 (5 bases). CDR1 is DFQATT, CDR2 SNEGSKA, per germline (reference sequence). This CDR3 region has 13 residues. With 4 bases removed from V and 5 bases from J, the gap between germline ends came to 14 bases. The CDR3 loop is CSAIKRGFETQYF. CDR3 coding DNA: TGCAGTGCTATTAAAAGGGGTTTTGAGACCCAGTACTTC.

The CDR3, as DNA: TGTGCCAGCAGTGTGACAGGGACCTACGAGCAGTACTTC. Protein product: CASSVTGTYEQYF. The chain joins TRBV25-1 to TRBJ2-7; 7 bases align to TRBD1. The V segment lost 4 bases and the J segment 2 bases; nucleotides outside the gene matches: 2. This CDR3 spans 13 amino acids. Germline V gene data show CDR1 as MGHDK and CDR2 as SYGVNS.

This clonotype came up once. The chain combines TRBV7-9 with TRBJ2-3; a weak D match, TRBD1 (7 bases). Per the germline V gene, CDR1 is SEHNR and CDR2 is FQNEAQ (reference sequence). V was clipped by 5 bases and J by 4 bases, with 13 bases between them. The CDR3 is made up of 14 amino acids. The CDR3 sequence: CASSATGTADTQYF. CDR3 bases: TGTGCCAGCAGCGCGACAGGGACTGCAGATACGCAGTATTTT.

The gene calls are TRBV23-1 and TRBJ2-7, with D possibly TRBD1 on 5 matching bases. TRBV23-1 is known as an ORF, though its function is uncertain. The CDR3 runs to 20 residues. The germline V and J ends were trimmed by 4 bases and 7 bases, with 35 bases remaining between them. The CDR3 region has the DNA TGCGCCAGCAGTCTCCTCTCGGTCCCCCAGGGTCCTCAGATCCCTGGAGAGCAGTACTTC. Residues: CASSLLSVPQGPQIPGEQYF.

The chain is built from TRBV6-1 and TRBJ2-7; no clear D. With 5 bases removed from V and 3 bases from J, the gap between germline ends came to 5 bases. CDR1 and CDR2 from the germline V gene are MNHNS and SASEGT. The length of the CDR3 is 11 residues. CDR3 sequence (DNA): TGTGCCAGCAGTCTCCTCTACGAGCAGTACTTC. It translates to CASSLLYEQYF.